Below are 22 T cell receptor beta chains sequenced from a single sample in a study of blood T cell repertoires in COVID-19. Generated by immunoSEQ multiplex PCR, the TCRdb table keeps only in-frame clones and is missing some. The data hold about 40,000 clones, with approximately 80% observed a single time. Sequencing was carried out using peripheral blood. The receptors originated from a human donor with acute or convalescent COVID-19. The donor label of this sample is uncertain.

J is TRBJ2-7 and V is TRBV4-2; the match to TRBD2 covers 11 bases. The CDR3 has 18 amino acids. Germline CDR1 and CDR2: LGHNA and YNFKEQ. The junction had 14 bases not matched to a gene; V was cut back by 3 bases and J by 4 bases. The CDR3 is CASSHLPGLAETSYEQYF. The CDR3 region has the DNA TGTGCCAGCAGCCACTTGCCGGGACTAGCGGAGACGTCTTACGAGCAGTACTTC.

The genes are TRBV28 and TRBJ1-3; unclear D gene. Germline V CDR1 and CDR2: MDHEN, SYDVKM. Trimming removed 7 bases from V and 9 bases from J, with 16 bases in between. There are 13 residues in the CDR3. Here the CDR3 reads CASTLVGEGTIYF. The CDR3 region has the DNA TGTGCCAGCACTCTTGTCGGGGAGGGCACCATATATTTT.

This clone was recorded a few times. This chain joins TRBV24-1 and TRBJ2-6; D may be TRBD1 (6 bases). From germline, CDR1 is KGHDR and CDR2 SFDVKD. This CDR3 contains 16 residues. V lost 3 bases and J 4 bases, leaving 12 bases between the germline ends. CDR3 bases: TGTGCCACCAGTGATACAGGGACGGGGGGGGCCAACGTCCTGACTTTC. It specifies CATSDTGTGGANVLTF.

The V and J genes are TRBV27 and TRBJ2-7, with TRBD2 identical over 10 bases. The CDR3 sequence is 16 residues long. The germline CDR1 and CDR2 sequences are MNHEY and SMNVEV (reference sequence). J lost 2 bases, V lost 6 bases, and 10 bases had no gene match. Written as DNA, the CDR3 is TGTGCCAGCAGGCTGCTAACTAGCGGGAACGCCTACGAGCAGTACTTC. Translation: CASRLLTSGNAYEQYF.

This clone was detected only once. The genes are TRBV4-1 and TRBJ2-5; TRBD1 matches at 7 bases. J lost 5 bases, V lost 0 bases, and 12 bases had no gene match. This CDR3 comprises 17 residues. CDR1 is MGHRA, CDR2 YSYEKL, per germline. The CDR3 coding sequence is TGCGCCAGCAGCCAAGATCGGGCCAGGGGGATAGGGGAGACCCAGTACTTC. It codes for CASSQDRARGIGETQYF.

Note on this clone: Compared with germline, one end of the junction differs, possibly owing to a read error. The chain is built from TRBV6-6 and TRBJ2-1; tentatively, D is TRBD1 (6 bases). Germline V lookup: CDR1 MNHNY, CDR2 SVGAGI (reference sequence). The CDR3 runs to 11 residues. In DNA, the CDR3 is TGTGCCAGTGCTACAGGGAGCCTCGGGATCTTC. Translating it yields CASATGSLGIF.

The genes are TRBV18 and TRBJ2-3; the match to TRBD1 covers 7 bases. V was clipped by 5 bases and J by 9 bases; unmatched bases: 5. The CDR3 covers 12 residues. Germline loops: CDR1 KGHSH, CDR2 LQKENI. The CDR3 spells CASSTDRVTQYF. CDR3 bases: TGTGCCAGCTCAACCGACAGGGTAACGCAGTATTTT.

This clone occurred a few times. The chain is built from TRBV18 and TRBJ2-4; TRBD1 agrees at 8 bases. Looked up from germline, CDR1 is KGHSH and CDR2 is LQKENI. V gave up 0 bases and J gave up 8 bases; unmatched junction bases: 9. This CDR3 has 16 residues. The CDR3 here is CASSPPSQGAGDIQYF. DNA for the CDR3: TGTGCCAGCTCACCACCGAGTCAGGGGGCTGGAGACATTCAGTACTTC.

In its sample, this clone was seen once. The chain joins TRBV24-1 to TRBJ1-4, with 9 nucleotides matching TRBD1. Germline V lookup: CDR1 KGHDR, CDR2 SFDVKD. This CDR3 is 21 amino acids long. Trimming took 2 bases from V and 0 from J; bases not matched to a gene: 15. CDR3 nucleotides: TGTGCCACCAGTGATTCCGGTCGGGACAGGGTGTCAGTCACAACTAATGAAAAACTGTTTTTT. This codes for CATSDSGRDRVSVTTNEKLFF.

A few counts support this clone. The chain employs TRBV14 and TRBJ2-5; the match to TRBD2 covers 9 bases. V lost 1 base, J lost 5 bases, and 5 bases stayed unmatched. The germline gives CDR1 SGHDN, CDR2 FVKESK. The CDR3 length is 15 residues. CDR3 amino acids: CASSQAAGGWETQYF. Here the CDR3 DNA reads TGTGCCAGCAGCCAAGCCGCGGGAGGGTGGGAGACCCAGTACTTC.

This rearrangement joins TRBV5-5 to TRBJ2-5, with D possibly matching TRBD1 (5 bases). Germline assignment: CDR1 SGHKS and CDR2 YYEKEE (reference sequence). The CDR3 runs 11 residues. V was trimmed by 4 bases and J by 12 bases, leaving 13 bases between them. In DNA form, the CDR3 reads TGTGCCAGCAGCGGCCCCCAGGGTAAGTACTTC. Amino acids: CASSGPQGKYF.

The CDR3 is CASSYTGQFLDEQFF. CDR3 bases: TGTGCCAGCAGTTACACCGGACAGTTTTTGGATGAGCAGTTCTTC. The chain couples TRBV6-5 to TRBJ2-1; a possible D gene is TRBD1 (6 bases). Germline CDR1 MNHEY, CDR2 SVGAGI. Trimming stripped 2 bases from V and 8 bases from J, with 16 bases between. There are 15 residues in the CDR3.

The CDR3 DNA is TGTGCCGTCGCCGAGACAGGGAACACTGAAGCTTTCTTT. This encodes CAVAETGNTEAFF. This chain connects TRBV27 to TRBJ1-1; D possibly corresponds to TRBD1 (6 bases). Germline V lookup: CDR1 MNHEY, CDR2 SMNVEV (reference sequence). There are 13 residues in the CDR3. V was shortened by 11 bases and J by 1 base, with 14 bases between the two germline ends.

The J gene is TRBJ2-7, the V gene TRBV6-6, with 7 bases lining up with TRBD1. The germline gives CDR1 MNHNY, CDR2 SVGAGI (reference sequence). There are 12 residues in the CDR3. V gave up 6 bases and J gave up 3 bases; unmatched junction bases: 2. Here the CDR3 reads CASSGTVYEQYF. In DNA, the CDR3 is TGTGCCAGCAGCGGGACAGTCTACGAGCAGTACTTC.

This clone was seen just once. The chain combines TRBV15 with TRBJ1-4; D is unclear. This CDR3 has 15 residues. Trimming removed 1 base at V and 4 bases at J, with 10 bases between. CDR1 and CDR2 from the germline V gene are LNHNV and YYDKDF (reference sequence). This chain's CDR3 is CATSRANQDNEKLFF. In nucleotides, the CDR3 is TGTGCCACCAGCAGAGCTAACCAAGATAATGAAAAACTGTTTTTT. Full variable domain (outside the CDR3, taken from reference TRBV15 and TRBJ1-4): DAMVIQNPRYQVTQFGKPVTLSCSQTLNHNVMYWYQQKSSQAPKLLFHYYDKDFNNEADTPDNFQSRRPNTSFCFLDIRSPGLGDTAMYLCATSRANQDNEKLFFGSGTQLSVL.

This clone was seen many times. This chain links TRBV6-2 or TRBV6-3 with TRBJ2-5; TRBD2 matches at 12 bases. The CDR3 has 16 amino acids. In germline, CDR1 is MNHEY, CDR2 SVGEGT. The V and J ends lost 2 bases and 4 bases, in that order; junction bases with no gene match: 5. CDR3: CASSYGLAGGTETQYF. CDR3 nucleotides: TGTGCCAGCAGTTACGGTCTAGCGGGGGGGACAGAGACCCAGTACTTC.

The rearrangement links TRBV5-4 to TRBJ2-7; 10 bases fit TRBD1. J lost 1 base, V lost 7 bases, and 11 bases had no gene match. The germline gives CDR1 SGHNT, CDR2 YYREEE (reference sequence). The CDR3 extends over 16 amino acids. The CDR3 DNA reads TGTGCCAGCCGGGCCGGGACAGGGGAGGCGTCCTACGAGCAGTACTTC. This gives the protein CASRAGTGEASYEQYF.

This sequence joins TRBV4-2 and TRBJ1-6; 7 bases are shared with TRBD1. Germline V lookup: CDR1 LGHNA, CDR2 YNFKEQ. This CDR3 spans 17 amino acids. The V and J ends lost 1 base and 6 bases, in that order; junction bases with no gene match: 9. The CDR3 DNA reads TGTGCCAGCAGCCAAGCCAACCGGGGACAGCTTAATTCACCCCTCCACTTT. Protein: CASSQANRGQLNSPLHF.

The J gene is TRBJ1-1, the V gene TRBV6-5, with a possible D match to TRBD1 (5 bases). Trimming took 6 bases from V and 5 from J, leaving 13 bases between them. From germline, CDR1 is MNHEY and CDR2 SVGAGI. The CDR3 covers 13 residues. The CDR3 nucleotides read TGTGCCAGCAGACCCCCCCAGGGAACTGAAGCTTTCTTT. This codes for CASRPPQGTEAFF.

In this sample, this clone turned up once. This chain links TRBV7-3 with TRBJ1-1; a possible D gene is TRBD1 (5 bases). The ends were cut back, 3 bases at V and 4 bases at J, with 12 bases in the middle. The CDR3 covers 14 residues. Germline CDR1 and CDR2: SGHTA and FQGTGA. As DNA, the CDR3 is TGTGCCAGCAGCTTGGACAATCAGGGCACTGAAGCTTTCTTT. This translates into CASSLDNQGTEAFF.

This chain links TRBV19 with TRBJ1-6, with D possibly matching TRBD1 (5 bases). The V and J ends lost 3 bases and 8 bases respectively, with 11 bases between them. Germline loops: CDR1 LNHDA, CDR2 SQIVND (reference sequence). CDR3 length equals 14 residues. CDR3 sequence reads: CASSMGQNHSPLHF. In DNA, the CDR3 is TGTGCCAGTAGTATGGGGCAGAACCATTCACCCCTCCACTTT.

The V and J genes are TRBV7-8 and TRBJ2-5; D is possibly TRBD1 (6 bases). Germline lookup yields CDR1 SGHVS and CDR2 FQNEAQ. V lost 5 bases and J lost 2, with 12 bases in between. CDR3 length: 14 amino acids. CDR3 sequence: CASSPNRAQETQYF. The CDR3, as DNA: TGTGCCAGCAGCCCCAACAGGGCTCAAGAGACCCAGTACTTC.